This TCR beta chain was sequenced for a study of cytomegalovirus exposure and HLA in healthy donors. Study outcomes and limitations: Associated with cytomegalovirus, according to the listing, were around 160 TCR beta chains.

PCR used 60 Vbeta primers and 13 Jbeta primers. Data came from immunoSEQ multiplex PCR; TCRdb stores just in-frame clones and leaves some out. The sample includes roughly 100,000 clones, 65% of them seen just once. With respect to this clone: Its antigen is undetermined.

Germline CDR1 is SGHRS and CDR2 is YFSETQ. V lost 4 bases and J 1 base, leaving 15 bases between the germline ends. The CDR3 runs 16 residues. The TCR sequence derives from a man in his thirties or forties in good health and CMV-seropositive. The chain employs TRBV5-1 and TRBJ1-5; possible D gene TRBD1, 5 bases. The sequenced sample was PBMCs. The CDR3 sequence: CASSLGTGGSNQPQHF. Written as DNA, the CDR3 is TGCGCCAGCAGCCTCGGGACGGGAGGAAGCAATCAGCCCCAGCATTTT. Variable domain in full (rest from reference TRBV5-1 and TRBJ1-5): KAGVTQTPRYLIKTRGQQVTLSCSPISGHRSVSWYQQTPGQGLQFLFEYFSETQRNKGNFPGRFSGRQFSNSRSEMNVSTLELGDSALYLCASSLGTGGSNQPQHFGDGTRLSIL.